This entry is about one T cell receptor beta chain. The antigen remains undetermined. This record comes from a study of T cells in Graves' hyperthyroidism and ophthalmopathy. Study background: Peripheral blood was drawn at first diagnosis, prior to all treatment. Study-wide findings and caveats: The model made its ophthalmopathy prediction, and onset followed a median approximately six months later.

Germline assignment: CDR1 SEHNR and CDR2 FQNEAQ (reference sequence). V was trimmed by 1 base and J by 4 bases, leaving 10 bases between them. The CDR3 is made up of 14 amino acids. Graves' hyperthyroidism without ophthalmopathy progression within 18 months was termed stable. Authors of the study amplified TCR beta CDR3 regions from RNA transcripts. HTBI primers drove first-round RT-PCR of the TCR CDR3. Using its own MiXCR run on the multiplex PCR reads, TCRdb lists one record per CDR3 protein. The sample holds some 800,000 distinct CDR3 sequences, around 38% seen once. Sequenced sample: blood. The rearrangement links TRBV7-9 to TRBJ1-2; TRBD1 might be the D (6 bases). This TCR derives from a man aged 18-30 years with Graves' hyperthyroidism. The CDR3 DNA sequence: TGTGCCAGCAGCTTAGATCCGGACAGCTATGGCTACACCTTC. Its protein is CASSLDPDSYGYTF.